These 12 T cell receptor beta chains share one sample of origin, sequenced in a study of blood T cell repertoires in COVID-19. Sequencing was performed with immunoSEQ multiplex PCR; in TCRdb, only in-frame clones are kept and a portion is missing. The sample contains about 390,000 clones, 87% of which appear only once. Sequencing input: peripheral blood. The receptors shown here come from a woman aged 55 to 70 with COVID-19, enrolled during active disease.

This sequence joins TRBV10-1 and TRBJ2-1, with 7 bases that match TRBD2. This CDR3 contains 15 residues. The V segment lost 4 bases and the J segment 2 bases; nucleotides outside the gene matches: 5. Looked up from germline, CDR1 is WNHNN and CDR2 is SYGVQD (reference sequence). Here the CDR3 DNA reads TGCGCCAGCAGTGCCTCTCGGGGGGCCTACAATGAGCAGTTCTTC. Translating it yields CASSASRGAYNEQFF.

The CDR3 region has the DNA TGTGCCAGCAGCGACCCATACAGTGCTCTCTCCGAGCAGTACTTC. Translated: CASSDPYSALSEQYF. The chain combines TRBV13 with TRBJ2-7; D is undetermined. Trimming cost V 5 bases and J 6 bases, with 20 bases left between them. This CDR3 spans 15 amino acids. CDR1 and CDR2 from the germline V gene are PRHDT and FYEKMQ (reference sequence).

The chain couples TRBV5-4 to TRBJ2-7, with TRBD1 matching 8 bases. Per the germline V gene, CDR1 is SGHNT and CDR2 is YYREEE (reference sequence). CDR3 length: 16 amino acids. After removal of 6 bases from V and 5 bases from J, the junction contained 16 bases not matched to a gene. CDR3 nucleotides: TGTGCCAGCAACCTCCGTAGGACAGGGCGTAGCGACGAGCAGTACTTC. Protein product: CASNLRRTGRSDEQYF.

This clone was seen once. V is TRBV7-8 and J is TRBJ1-2, with 7 bases matching TRBD1. The trim removed 0 bases at V and 4 bases at J, leaving 5 bases unmatched. The CDR3 covers 15 residues. Germline CDR1 reads SGHVS; CDR2 reads FQNEAQ. The CDR3 DNA follows: TGTGCCAGCAGCTTAGCACAGGGGCGTCCCTATGGCTACACCTTC. Translated, it gives CASSLAQGRPYGYTF.

The gene calls are TRBV7-9 and TRBJ1-1; D uncertain. This CDR3 is 11 amino acids long. CDR1 is SEHNR and CDR2 is FQNEAQ in the germline V gene (reference sequence). V dropped 5 bases and J dropped 6 bases, with 7 bases sitting between them. This chain's CDR3 is CASSHGAEAFF. The DNA of the CDR3 is TGTGCCAGCAGCCACGGGGCTGAAGCTTTCTTT.

This chain uses TRBV7-8 with TRBJ2-3; TRBD2 is a possible D gene (5 bases). V was pared by 2 bases and J by 2 bases, with 11 bases between. Germline V gives CDR1 SGHVS, CDR2 FQNEAQ. The CDR3 has 15 residues. CDR3 residues: CASSLSEGPTDTQYF. In DNA form, the CDR3 reads TGTGCCAGCAGCTTATCCGAGGGCCCCACAGATACGCAGTATTTT.

The chain couples TRBV6-5 to TRBJ1-3; perhaps TRBD1 as D (5 bases). V was cut by 5 bases and J by 4 bases, with 12 bases left in between. The CDR3 totals 14 residues. Germline CDR1 reads MNHEY; CDR2 reads SVGAGI. This CDR3 reads CASSPRQLGNTIYF. For the CDR3, the DNA is TGTGCCAGCAGTCCCAGACAGCTCGGAAACACCATATATTTT.

CDR3 bases: TGTGCCATCAGTCCAACAGGTTTGGGCACAGATACGCAGTATTTT. It encodes CAISPTGLGTDTQYF. The gene calls are TRBV10-3 and TRBJ2-3; D is perhaps TRBD1 (5 bases). The germline V and J ends were trimmed by 5 bases and 1 base, with 13 bases remaining between them. CDR3 length: 15 amino acids. Germline lookup yields CDR1 ENHRY and CDR2 SYGVKD.

This chain links TRBV10-1 with TRBJ2-1, with TRBD2 matching over 10 bases. The CDR3 is 17 residues long. Germline V gives CDR1 WNHNN, CDR2 SYGVQD (reference sequence). J lost 7 bases, V lost 2 bases, and 11 bases had no gene match. The CDR3, as DNA: TGCGCCAGCAGTGAGCCGAGGGTCAGCGGGGGGGTGAATGAGCAGTTCTTC. Amino acids: CASSEPRVSGGVNEQFF.

The chain is built from TRBV2 and TRBJ2-4; 10 nucleotides match TRBD2. Germline V gene sequence: CDR1 SNHLY, CDR2 FYNNEI. This CDR3 region has 16 residues. The junction had 11 bases not matched to a gene; V was cut back by 7 bases and J by 5 bases. As DNA, the CDR3 is TGTGCCAGCAAGCCCGGGACTAGCGACCTCGAAAACATTCAGTACTTC. It encodes CASKPGTSDLENIQYF.

This rearrangement joins TRBV6-6 to TRBJ2-3; 9 bases line up with TRBD1. The length of the CDR3 is 15 residues. The junction had 8 bases not matched to a gene; V was cut back by 10 bases and J by 0 bases. Germline V gives CDR1 MNHNY, CDR2 SVGAGI (reference sequence). The CDR3 nucleotides are TGTGCCACCGGGGGACAGGGACGGAGCACAGATACGCAGTATTTT. Translated: CATGGQGRSTDTQYF.

V gene TRBV6-5 combines with J gene TRBJ1-5; TRBD1 matches at 9 bases. CDR3 size: 14 residues. The germline CDR1 and CDR2 sequences are MNHEY and SVGAGI. The junction had 4 bases not matched to a gene; V was cut back by 5 bases and J by 5 bases. The CDR3 sequence is CASSKGQGYQPQHF. The CDR3 nucleotides are TGTGCCAGCAGTAAGGGACAGGGATATCAGCCCCAGCATTTT.